This T cell receptor beta chain was identified in a study of regulatory T cells in long-lasting Graves disease. Study-level background: It was over 5 years of antithyroid drugs, with positive TSH receptor antibodies, that meant persistent Graves' disease. Notes on the study in general: Persistent disease was associated with favored TRBV28 usage and with favored use of TRBJ1-2 and TRBJ2-5.

HTBI primers from iRepertoire and Arm-PCR of CDR3 regions yielded the TCR beta libraries. TCRdb reanalysed the multiplex PCR reads using MiXCR and keeps one entry per CDR3 protein. The table has 350,000 to 500,000 distinct CDR3 sequences, about 21% seen once. Time point: persistent/refractory GD, antithyroid drugs over 5 years with positive TRAb. RNA isolated from PBMCs was used to make the TCR library. Of note for this clonotype: Antigen: not known.

There are 15 residues in the CDR3. Germline lookup yields CDR1 LNHNV and CDR2 YYDKDF (reference sequence). V trimming: 5 bases; J trimming: 3 bases; junction bases outside the gene matches: 9. The chain is built from TRBV15 and TRBJ2-7; TRBD1 matches 8 bases. This material consisted of peripheral blood mononuclear cells (PBMCs), taken when the disease was refractory, from a patient treated with antithyroid drugs. The receptor was isolated from a female donor with Graves disease. The CDR3 loop is CATSALDRGLYEQYF. As DNA, the CDR3 is TGTGCCACCAGCGCCTTAGACAGGGGACTCTACGAGCAGTACTTC.